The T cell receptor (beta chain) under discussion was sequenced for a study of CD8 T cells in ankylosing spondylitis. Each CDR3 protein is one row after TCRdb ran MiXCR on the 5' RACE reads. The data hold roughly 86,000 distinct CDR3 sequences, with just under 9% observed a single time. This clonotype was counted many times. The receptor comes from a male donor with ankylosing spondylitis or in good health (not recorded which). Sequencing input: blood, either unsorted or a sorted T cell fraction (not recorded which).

CDR3 protein: CASSEKGQSGGLERQTQYF. CDR3 bases: TGTGCCAGCAGTGAAAAGGGTCAGAGCGGGGGGCTCGAGCGGCAGACCCAGTACTTC. The chain combines TRBV2 with TRBJ2-5; 9 bases line up with TRBD2. Trimming removed 2 bases from V and 6 bases from J; junction bases left unmatched: 19. This CDR3 has 19 amino acids. Per germline, CDR1 SNHLY and CDR2 FYNNEI. The full variable domain, completed using reference TRBV2 and TRBJ2-5, is EPEVTQTPSHQVTQMGQEVILRCVPISNHLYFYWYRQILGQKVEFLVSFYNNEISEKSEIFDDQFSVERPDGSNFTLKIRSTKLEDSAMYFCASSEKGQSGGLERQTQYFGPGTRLLVL.